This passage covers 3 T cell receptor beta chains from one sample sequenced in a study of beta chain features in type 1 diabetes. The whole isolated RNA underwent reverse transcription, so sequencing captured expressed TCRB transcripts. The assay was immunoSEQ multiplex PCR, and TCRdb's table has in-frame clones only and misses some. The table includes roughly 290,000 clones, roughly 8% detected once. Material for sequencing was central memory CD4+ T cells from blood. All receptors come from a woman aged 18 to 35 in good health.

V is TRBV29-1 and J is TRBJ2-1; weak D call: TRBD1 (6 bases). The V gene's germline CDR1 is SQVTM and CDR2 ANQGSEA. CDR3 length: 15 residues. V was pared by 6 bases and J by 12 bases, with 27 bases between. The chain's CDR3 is CSVASQGNGWVGQFF. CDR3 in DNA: TGCAGCGTCGCCTCACAGGGAAACGGATGGGTTGGGCAGTTCTTC.

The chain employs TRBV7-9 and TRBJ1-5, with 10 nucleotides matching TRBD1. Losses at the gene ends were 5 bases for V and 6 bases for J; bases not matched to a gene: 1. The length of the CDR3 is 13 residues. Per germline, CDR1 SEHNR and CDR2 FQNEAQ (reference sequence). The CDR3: CASSDRGPQPQHF. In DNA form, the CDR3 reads TGTGCCAGCAGCGACAGGGGGCCTCAGCCCCAGCATTTT.

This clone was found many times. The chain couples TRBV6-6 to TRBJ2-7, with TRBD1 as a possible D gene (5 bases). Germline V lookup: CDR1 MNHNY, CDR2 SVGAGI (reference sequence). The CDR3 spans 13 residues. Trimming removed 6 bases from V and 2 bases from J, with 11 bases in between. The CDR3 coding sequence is TGTGCCAGCAGCACAGGACAACCCTACGAGCAGTACGTC. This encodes CASSTGQPYEQYV.